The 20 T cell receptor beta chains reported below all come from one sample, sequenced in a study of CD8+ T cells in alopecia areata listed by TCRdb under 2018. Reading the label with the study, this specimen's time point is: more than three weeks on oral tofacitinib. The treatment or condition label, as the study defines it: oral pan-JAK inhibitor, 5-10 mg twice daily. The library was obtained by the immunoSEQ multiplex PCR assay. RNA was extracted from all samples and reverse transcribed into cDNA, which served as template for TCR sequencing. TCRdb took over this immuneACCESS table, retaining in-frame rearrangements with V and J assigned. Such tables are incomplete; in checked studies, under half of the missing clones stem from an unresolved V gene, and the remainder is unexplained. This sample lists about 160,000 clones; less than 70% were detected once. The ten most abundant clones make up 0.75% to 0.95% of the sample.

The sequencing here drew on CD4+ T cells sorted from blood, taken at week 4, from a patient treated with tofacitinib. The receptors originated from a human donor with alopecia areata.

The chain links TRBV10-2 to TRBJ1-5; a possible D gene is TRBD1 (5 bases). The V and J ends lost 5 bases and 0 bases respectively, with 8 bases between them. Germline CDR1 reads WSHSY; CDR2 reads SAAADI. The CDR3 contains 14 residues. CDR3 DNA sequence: TGCGCCAGCAGTCGACAGATTAGCAATCAGCCCCAGCATTTT. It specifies CASSRQISNQPQHF.

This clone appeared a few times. For the CDR3, the DNA is TGCGCCAGCTCCGGGACACTTTATTCACCCCTCCACTTT. Amino acid sequence: CASSGTLYSPLHF. The chain joins TRBV23-1 to TRBJ1-6, with a possible D match to TRBD1 (6 bases). TRBV23-1 is labeled an ORF, and its function is uncertain. The CDR3 covers 13 residues. Trimming removed 8 bases from V and 8 bases from J, with 13 bases in between.

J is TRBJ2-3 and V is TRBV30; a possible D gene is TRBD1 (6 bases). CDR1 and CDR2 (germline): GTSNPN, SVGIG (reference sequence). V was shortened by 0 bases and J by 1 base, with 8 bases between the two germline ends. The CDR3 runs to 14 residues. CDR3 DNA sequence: TGTGCCTGGAGTGTCCCAGGGGGCACAGATACGCAGTATTTT. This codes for CAWSVPGGTDTQYF.

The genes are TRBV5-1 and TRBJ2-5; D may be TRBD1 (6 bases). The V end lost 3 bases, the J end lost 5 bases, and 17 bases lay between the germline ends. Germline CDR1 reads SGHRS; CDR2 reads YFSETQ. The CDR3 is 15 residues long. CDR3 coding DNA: TGCGCCAGCAGCTCACAGGGTACCCTAGGGGAGACCCAGTACTTC. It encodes CASSSQGTLGETQYF.

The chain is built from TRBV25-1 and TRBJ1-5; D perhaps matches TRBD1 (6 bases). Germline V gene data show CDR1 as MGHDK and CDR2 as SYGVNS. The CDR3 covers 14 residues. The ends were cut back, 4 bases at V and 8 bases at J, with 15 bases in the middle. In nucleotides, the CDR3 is TGTGCCAGCAGTGCGCCTAACAGGGATGAGCCCCAGCATTTT. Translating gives CASSAPNRDEPQHF.

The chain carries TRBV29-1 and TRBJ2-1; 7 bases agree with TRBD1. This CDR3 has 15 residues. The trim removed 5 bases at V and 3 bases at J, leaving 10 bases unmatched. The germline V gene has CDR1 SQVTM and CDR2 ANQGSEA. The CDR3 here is CSVTPHRGGYNEQFF. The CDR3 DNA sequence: TGCAGCGTTACCCCGCACAGGGGTGGCTACAATGAGCAGTTCTTC.

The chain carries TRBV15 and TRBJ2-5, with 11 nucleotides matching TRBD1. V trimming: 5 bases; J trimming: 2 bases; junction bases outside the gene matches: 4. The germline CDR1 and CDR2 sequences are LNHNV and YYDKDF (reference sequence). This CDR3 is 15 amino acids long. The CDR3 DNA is TGTGCCACCAGCGCCCGGGACAGGGGGCAAGAGACCCAGTACTTC. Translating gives CATSARDRGQETQYF.

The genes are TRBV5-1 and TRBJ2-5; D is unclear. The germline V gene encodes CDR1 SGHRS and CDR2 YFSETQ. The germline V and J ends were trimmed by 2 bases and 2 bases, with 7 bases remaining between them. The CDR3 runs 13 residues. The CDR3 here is CASSFGQQETQYF. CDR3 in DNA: TGCGCCAGCAGCTTTGGCCAGCAAGAGACCCAGTACTTC. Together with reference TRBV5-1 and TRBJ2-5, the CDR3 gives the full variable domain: KAGVTQTPRYLIKTRGQQVTLSCSPISGHRSVSWYQQTPGQGLQFLFEYFSETQRNKGNFPGRFSGRQFSNSRSEMNVSTLELGDSALYLCASSFGQQETQYFGPGTRLLVL.

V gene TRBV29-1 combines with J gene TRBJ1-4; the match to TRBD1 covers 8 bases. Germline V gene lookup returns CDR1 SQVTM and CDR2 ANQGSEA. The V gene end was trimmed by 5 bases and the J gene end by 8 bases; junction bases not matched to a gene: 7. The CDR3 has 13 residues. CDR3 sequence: CSVRTGSVEKLFF. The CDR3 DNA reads TGCAGCGTTCGGACAGGGAGCGTCGAAAAACTGTTTTTT.

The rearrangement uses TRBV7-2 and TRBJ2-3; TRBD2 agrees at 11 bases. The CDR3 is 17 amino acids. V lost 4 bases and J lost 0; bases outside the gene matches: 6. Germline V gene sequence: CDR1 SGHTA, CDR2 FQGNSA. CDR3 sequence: CASSSRLAGYSTDTQYF. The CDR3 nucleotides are TGTGCCAGCAGCTCCAGACTAGCGGGGTATAGCACAGATACGCAGTATTTT.

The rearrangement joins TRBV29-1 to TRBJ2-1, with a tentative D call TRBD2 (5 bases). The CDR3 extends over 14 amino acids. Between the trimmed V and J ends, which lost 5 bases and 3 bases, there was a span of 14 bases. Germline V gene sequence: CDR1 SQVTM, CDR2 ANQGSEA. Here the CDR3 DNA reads TGCAGCGTTCCCAAGAACCGGGACTACAATGAGCAGTTCTTC. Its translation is CSVPKNRDYNEQFF.

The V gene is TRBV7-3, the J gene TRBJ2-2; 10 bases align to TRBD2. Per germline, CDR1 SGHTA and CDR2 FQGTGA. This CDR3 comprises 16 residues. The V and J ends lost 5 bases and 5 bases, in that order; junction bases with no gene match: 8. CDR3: CASSPTSGFGTGELFF. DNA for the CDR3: TGTGCCAGCAGCCCGACTAGCGGGTTTGGAACCGGGGAGCTGTTTTTT.

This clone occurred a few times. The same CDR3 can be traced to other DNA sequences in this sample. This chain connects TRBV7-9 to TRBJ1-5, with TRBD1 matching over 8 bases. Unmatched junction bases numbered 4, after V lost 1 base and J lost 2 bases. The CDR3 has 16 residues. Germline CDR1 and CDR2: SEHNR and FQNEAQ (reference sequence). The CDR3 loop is CASSLGGTGGNQPQHF. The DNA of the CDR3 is TGTGCCAGCAGCTTAGGTGGGACAGGTGGCAATCAGCCCCAGCATTTT.

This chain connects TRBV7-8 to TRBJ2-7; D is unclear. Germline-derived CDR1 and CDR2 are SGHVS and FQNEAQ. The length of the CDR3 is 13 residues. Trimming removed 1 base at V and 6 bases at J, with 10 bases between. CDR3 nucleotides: TGTGCCAGCAGCTTAGGTCTTGTCACCGAGCAGTACTTC. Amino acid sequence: CASSLGLVTEQYF.

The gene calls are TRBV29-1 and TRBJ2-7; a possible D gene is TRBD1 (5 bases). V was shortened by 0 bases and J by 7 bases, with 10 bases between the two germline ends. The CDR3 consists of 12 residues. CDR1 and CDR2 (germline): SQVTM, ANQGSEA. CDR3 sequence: CSVEDQGREQYF. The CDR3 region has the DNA TGCAGCGTTGAAGATCAGGGTAGGGAGCAGTACTTC.

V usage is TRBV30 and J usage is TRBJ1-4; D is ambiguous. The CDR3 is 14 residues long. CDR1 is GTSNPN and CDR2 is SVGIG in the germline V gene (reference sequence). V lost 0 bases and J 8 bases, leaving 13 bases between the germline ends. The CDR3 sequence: CAWSVGEGIEKLFF. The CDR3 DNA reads TGTGCCTGGAGTGTTGGTGAAGGGATAGAAAAACTGTTTTTT.

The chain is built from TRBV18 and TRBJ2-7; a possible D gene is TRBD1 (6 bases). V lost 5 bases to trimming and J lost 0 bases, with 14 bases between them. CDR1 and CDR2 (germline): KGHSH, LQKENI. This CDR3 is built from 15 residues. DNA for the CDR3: TGTGCCAGCTCATCCGAACAGGGTTTCTCCTACGAGCAGTACTTC. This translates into CASSSEQGFSYEQYF. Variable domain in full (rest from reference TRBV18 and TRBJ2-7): NAGVMQNPRHLVRRRGQEARLRCSPMKGHSHVYWYRQLPEEGLKFMVYLQKENIIDESGMPKERFSAEFPKEGPSILRIQQVVRGDSAAYFCASSSEQGFSYEQYFGPGTRLTVT.

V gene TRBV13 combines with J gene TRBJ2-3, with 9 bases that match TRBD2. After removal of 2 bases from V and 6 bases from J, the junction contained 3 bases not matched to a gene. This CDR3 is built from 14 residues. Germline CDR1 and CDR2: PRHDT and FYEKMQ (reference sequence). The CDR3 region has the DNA TGTGCCAGCAGCTTACCGGGACTAGCTGATACGCAGTATTTT. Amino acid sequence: CASSLPGLADTQYF.

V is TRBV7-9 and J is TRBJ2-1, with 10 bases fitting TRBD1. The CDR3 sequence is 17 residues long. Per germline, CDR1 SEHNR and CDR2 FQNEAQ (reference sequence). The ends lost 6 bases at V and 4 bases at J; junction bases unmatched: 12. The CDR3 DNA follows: TGTGCCAGCAGTCCCCGTGGGACAGGGGCCGCATACAATGAGCAGTTCTTC. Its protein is CASSPRGTGAAYNEQFF.

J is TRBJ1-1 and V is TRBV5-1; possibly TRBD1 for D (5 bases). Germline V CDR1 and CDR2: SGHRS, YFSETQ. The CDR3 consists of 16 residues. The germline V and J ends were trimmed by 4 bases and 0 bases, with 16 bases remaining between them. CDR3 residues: CASSQPGTEMNTEAFF. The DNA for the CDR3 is TGCGCCAGCAGCCAACCCGGGACGGAAATGAACACTGAAGCTTTCTTT.